The T cell receptor beta chain under discussion was sequenced for a study of blood T cell repertoires in COVID-19 (dated by TCRdb to about 2020). Some background on the complete study: The collaborator samples originated in the United States, Italy and Spain and spanned the acute and convalescent phases of COVID-19. The prospective study material was composed of cDNA or gDNA derived from T cells, B-cell-depleted T cells, or PBMCs. The dataset comprised deeply sampled blood TCRbeta repertoires from subjects exposed to, actively infected with, or recovered from COVID-19. The repertoires were released in a freely available public database intended as a resource for research on the immune response to SARS-CoV-2. The samples were drawn from the first 160 participants of the ongoing ImmuneRACE study and from about 1,200 subjects provided by 6 global collaborators. Sample metadata almost always included a de-identified subject ID, COVID-19 status, age in years and sex. Where available, HLA class I and class II types were obtained from metadata supplied by the sample provider rather than from assay-based typing. Overall study outcomes, separate from this receptor: Clinical and demographic metadata were provided uncurated, with the amount varying by source and participant.

In the case of this clone: The clone's antigen remains unknown. Base-call qualities are not available, and no considerably larger clone is one nucleotide away.

One collaborating source in Seattle enrolled patients during active infection and followed them longitudinally through the course of disease. Whole blood was collected in K2EDTA tubes by collaborating institutions according to the institutions' own protocols. For TCRbeta analysis, collaborator samples were shipped as frozen whole blood, as isolated PBMCs, or as DNA extracted from either sample type. At the junction V is shortened by 4 bases and J by 5 bases; bases outside the gene matches: 4. The germline V gene yields SGHDN for CDR1 and FVKESK for CDR2. Inclusive of the bounding cysteine and phenylalanine, the CDR3 is 14 residues long. Only the CDR3 portion is preserved as DNA: 42 bases, with reading frame beginning at the first base. TCRbeta CDR3 regions were amplified from genomic DNA by means of the immunoSEQ Assay, a bias-controlled multiplex PCR. Under the source paper's analysis protocol: Within the assay, amplification of reference gene primers was used to estimate how many nucleated cells each sample contained. To quantify the absolute abundance of each unique TCRbeta CDR3 rearrangement, sequence reads were collapsed and filtered. For each sample, productive Simpson clonality was calculated as the square root of Simpson's diversity index over productive rearrangements. Drawn from immuneACCESS, this table holds only the in-frame rearrangements with V and J called that TCRdb kept. Clones are partly lost; checked studies trace under half to an unresolved V gene and leave the rest unexplained. D and trimming were read from the DNA, whereas the V and J calls and clone size are those reported in that table. This sample gives 200,000 to 250,000 clones in total; nearly 85% of them show up just once. Roughly 1.2% of the sample is taken by the ten largest.

The sequence is built from TRBV14 and TRBJ1-1; TRBD1 matches 10 bases in the middle. The origin of this receptor is a woman younger than 45 with COVID-19, enrolled during active disease. Source material: peripheral blood. Read as DNA, the sequence is TGTGCCAGCAGCCGACAGGGGGCTAGGACTGAAGCTTTCTTT. It is translated as CASSRQGARTEAFF.